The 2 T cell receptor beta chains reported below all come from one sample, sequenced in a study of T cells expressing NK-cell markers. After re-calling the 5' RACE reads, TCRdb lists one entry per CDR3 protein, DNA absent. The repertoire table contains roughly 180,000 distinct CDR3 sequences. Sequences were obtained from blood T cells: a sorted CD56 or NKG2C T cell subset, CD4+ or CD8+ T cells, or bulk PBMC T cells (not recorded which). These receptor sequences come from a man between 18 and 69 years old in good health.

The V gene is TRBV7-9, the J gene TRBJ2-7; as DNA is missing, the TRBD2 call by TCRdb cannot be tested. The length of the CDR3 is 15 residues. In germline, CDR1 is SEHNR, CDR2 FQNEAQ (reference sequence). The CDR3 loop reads CASSLVLAGGREQYF.

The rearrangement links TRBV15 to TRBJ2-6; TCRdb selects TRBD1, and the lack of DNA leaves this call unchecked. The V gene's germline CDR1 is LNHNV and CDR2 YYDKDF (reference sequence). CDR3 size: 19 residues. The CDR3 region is CATSNSGGTGGSGANVLTF. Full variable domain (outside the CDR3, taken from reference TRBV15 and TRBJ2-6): DAMVIQNPRYQVTQFGKPVTLSCSQTLNHNVMYWYQQKSSQAPKLLFHYYDKDFNNEADTPDNFQSRRPNTSFCFLDIRSPGLGDTAMYLCATSNSGGTGGSGANVLTFGAGSRLTVL.